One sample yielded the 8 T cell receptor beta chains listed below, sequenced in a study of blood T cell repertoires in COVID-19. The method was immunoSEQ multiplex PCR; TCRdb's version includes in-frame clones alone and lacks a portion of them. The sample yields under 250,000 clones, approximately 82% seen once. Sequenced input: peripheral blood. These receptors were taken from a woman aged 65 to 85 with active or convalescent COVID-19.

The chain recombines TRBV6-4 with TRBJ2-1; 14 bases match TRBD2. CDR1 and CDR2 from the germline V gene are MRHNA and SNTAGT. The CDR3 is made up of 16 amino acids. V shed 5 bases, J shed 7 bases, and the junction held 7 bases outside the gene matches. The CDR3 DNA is TGTGCCAGCAGTCCCTTTCGGACTAGCGGGAGGAATGAGCAGTTCTTC. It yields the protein CASSPFRTSGRNEQFF.

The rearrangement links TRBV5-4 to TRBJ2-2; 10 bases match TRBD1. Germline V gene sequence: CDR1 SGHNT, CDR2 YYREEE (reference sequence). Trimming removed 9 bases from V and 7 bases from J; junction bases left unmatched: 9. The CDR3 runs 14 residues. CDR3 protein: CATNRQGAGGELFF. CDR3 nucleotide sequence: TGTGCCACCAATAGACAGGGGGCGGGCGGGGAGCTGTTTTTT.

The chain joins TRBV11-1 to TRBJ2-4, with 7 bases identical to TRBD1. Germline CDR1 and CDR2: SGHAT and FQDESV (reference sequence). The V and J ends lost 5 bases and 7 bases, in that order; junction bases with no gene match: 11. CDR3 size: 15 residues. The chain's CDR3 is CASSVPPGGMNIQYF. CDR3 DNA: TGTGCCAGCAGCGTACCCCCAGGGGGTATGAACATTCAGTACTTC.

In nucleotides, the CDR3 is TGTGCCAGCAGCGTAGCTAGCGGGTATAGCACAGATACGCAGTATTTT. Its protein product is CASSVASGYSTDTQYF. The chain recombines TRBV9 with TRBJ2-3; 8 nucleotides align to TRBD2. The CDR3 is made up of 16 amino acids. V shed 0 bases, J shed 0 bases, and the junction held 3 bases outside the gene matches. From germline, CDR1 is SGDLS and CDR2 YYNGEE.

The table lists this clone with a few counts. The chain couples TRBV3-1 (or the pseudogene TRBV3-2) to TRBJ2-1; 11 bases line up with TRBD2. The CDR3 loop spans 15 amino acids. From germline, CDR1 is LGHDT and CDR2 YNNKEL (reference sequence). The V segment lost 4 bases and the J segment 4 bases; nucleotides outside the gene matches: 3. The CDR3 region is CASSPSSGGYNEQFF. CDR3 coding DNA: TGTGCCAGCAGCCCCTCTAGCGGGGGGTACAATGAGCAGTTCTTC.

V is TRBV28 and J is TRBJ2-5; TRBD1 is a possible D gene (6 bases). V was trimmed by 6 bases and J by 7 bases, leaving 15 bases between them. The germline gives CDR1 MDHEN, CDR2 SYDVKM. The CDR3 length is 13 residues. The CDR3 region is CASSPDSRGTQYF. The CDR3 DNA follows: TGTGCCAGCAGCCCGGACAGCAGGGGGACCCAGTACTTC.

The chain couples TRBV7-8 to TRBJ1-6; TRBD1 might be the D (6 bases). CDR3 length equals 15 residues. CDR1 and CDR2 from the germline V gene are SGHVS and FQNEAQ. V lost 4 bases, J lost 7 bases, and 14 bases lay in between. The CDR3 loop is CASSSLTGGNSPLHF. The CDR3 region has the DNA TGTGCCAGCAGCTCCCTGACAGGTGGGAATTCACCCCTCCACTTT.

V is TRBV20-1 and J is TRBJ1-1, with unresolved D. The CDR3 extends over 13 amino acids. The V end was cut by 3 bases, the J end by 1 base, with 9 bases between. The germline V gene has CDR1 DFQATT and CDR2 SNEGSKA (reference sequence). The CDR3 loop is CSASIRQNTEAFF. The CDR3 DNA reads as TGCAGTGCTAGTATAAGACAGAACACTGAAGCTTTCTTT.